This paragraph reports one T cell receptor beta chain. There is no known antigen for this receptor. No clone much larger than this one lies a single base away; base qualities are absent. Looking up the germline V gene yields CDR1 SGDLS and CDR2 YYNGEE. Trimming takes 4 bases off V and 1 base off J; junction bases not matched to a gene: 5. The CDR3 contains 15 residues, cysteine and phenylalanine counted. The DNA shown is the 45-base CDR3, in frame from base 1. Interpreted using the paper, the time point label stands for: newly diagnosed GD, antithyroid drugs for less than 3 months. For both TCR sequencing and RNA sequencing, RNA was extracted from PBMCs using TRIzol. The diagnosis of Graves' disease was made according to American Thyroid Association guidelines. Patients for the study were recruited at an endocrinology department in Xi'an, China. Each patient gave 8.5 to 9.5 milliliters of peripheral blood, collected in an EDTA anticoagulant tube. Ficoll Paque Plus density gradient separation was used to isolate PBMCs, and no further T cell sorting was done. RNA quality was checked with an Agilent 2100 Bioanalyzer and agarose gel, and concentration with a NanoDrop 2000.

This record comes from a study of regulatory T cells in long-lasting Graves disease (dated by TCRdb to the early 2020s). Broadly, across the study: Antithyroid drugs had been taken for less than 3 months by newly diagnosed Graves' disease patients. Peripheral blood TCR sequencing and RNA sequencing compared persistent Graves' disease patients with newly diagnosed Graves' disease patients. A total of about 33 samples underwent TCR sequencing: approximately 13 from persistent and around 20 from newly diagnosed Graves' disease patients. The study was registered as a clinical trial and conducted in China.

Results and caveats for the whole study, not just this receptor: Preferential use of TRBV28, TRBJ1-2 and TRBJ2-5 was observed in persistent disease, whereas TRBV20-1 and TRBJ2-1 were favored in newly diagnosed disease. Sequencing and analysis were limited to the TCR beta chain. A larger number of public clonotypes was shared among persistent patients (about 2,700) than among newly diagnosed patients (around 870). As a limitation, the authors acknowledged that the small sample size may reduce accuracy. Persistent Graves' disease patients showed lower TCR Shannon entropy and fewer highly expanded clones than newly diagnosed patients, suggesting clonal expansion. Peripheral blood alone was examined, since thyroid tissue, which constituted the primary lesion, could not be accessed.

Libraries were built with multiplex PCR. Reads for this sample came from an Illumina HiSeq 4000. To build TCR beta libraries, CDR3 regions were amplified by Arm-PCR using iRepertoire HTBI primers. Before sequencing, the PCR products went through gel purification. As for the authors' bioinformatics: A total of around 59 TRBV and approximately 13 TRBJ segments were identified across samples and were used for gene usage analysis of CDR3 amino acid clonotypes. COPE and FqMerger were used to merge filtered high-quality paired reads into contigs. BLAST was used to align contigs to the IMGT TRBV, TRBD and TRBJ reference genes, and CDR3 was defined following IMGT. Any clonotype with a frequency above 0.1% was counted as a highly expanded clone. Shannon entropy was used to measure repertoire diversity, and the Gini coefficient was used to measure V-J evenness. Public clonotypes were defined as clonotypes shared by more than one individual. TCRdb reanalyzed the raw reads on its own, using fastp at Q25 for trimming and MiXCR for clone calling, and kept in-frame beta chains. Rows merge per CDR3 protein into single entries with the most common DNA and genes. The authors' filters were not applied to this entry. This sample lists roughly 420,000 distinct CDR3 sequences; 15% to 18% were detected once. The ten largest clonotypes hold 20% to 25% of the sample.

This TCR was sampled from a female donor with Graves disease. The rearranged segments are TRBV9 and TRBJ1-3, and 7 junctional nucleotides match TRBD1. The source material was peripheral blood mononuclear cells (PBMCs), sampled at new diagnosis, from a patient treated with antithyroid drugs. Here the CDR3 is given as CASSPQTGSGNTIYF. The DNA is TGTGCCAGCAGCCCTCAGACAGGGTCTGGAAACACCATATATTTT. The variable domain in full, with residues beyond the CDR3 obtained from the reference TRBV9 and TRBJ1-3 genes, is DSGVTQTPKHLITATGQRVTLRCSPRSGDLSVYWYQQSLDQGLQFLIQYYNGEERAKGNILERFSAQQFPDLHSELNLSSLELGDSALYFCASSPQTGSGNTIYFGEGSWLTVV.